This TCR beta chain appears in the sequencing data of a study of cytomegalovirus exposure and HLA in healthy donors. The V and J ends lost 4 bases and 8 bases, in that order; junction bases with no gene match: 10. Germline values: CDR1 MNHEY, CDR2 SMNVEV (reference sequence). The CDR3 length is 15 residues. The study, taken as a whole, reports: Association of 16,951 TCR beta sequences with HLA alleles was found at 0.05 false discovery rate in a later analysis. Most TCR sequences proved rare, with some public TCRs found in many donors. The authors assumed roughly uniform sequencing depth across donors for presence/absence analyses. An ancestry cluster, one associated with Asian ancestry, reportedly showed fewer N-insertions than the 666-donor mean in a later analysis.

Regarding this clone: What it binds is unknown.

The study ran its PCR with 60 Vbeta and 13 Jbeta primers. Repertoires were generated with immunoSEQ multiplex PCR, while TCRdb's copy carries only in-frame clones and drops some. The sample lists some 190,000 clones; about 80% were seen once. The sequenced sample was PBMCs. The TCR was taken from a middle-aged man in good health and CMV-seronegative. The chain links TRBV27 to TRBJ2-3; 9 nucleotides match TRBD1. The CDR3 region has the DNA TGTGCCAGCAGTTCCACCGGGACAGGGAGGGGTACGCAGTATTTT. It translates to CASSSTGTGRGTQYF.